These T cell receptor beta chains were read from a single sample in a study of T-cell reconstitution after alpha-beta-depleted transplantation in children. Each CDR3 protein is one row after TCRdb ran MiXCR on the PCR reads. This sample carries roughly 490,000 distinct CDR3 sequences, roughly 10% of them seen once, and the ten largest clones take 14%. Sequencing was performed on PBMCs, mostly from graft donor cells, taken 180 days after TCRalphabeta/CD19-depleted stem cell transplant. These receptors all come from a female patient aged 2-9 years who had a stem cell transplant for aplastic anemia, so the T cells may come from the graft donor. The CDR3 runs from the conserved cysteine through the conserved F or W. The order of the fields is CDR3 length, D gene, V gene, J gene, clone size, CDR3 DNA, CDR3 protein. A D gene is named only where the DNA matches it firmly. Size tells how often a clone was seen (once, few, many) or the class of an expanded clone, and some rows leave it out.

length: 13
D: -
V: TRBV25-1
J: TRBJ1-1
size: -
DNA: TGTGCCAGCAGGGCCGCACCGGCCTACGAAGCTTTCTTT
CDR3: CASRAAPAYEAFF

length: 14
D: -
V: TRBV20-1
J: TRBJ1-6
size: many
DNA: TGCAGTGCTAGAGATCGGGGAGAAGATTCACCCCTCCACTTT
CDR3: CSARDRGEDSPLHF

length: 14
D: -
V: TRBV20-1
J: TRBJ2-5
size: few
DNA: TGCAGTGCTAGCCTGACAGGCTGGTTGGAGACCCAGTACTTC
CDR3: CSASLTGWLETQYF

length: 16
D: TRBD2
V: TRBV6-2/TRBV6-3
J: TRBJ2-1
size: -
DNA: TGTGCCAGCAGGCGAGGACTAGCGGGGTTCTACAATGAGCAGTTCTTC
CDR3: CASRRGLAGFYNEQFF

length: 17
D: -
V: TRBV5-3
J: TRBJ1-5
size: -
DNA: TGTGCCAGAATGAACGGTGGACAGACCTTTAGCAATCAGCCCCAGCATTTT
CDR3: CARMNGGQTFSNQPQHF

length: 16
D: -
V: TRBV20-1
J: TRBJ2-5
size: -
DNA: TGCAGTGCTAGAGGTCCAAGCGGGCAGTACCAAGAGACCCAGTACTTC
CDR3: CSARGPSGQYQETQYF

length: 14
D: -
V: TRBV4-3
J: TRBJ2-3
size: -
DNA: TGCGCCAGCAGCCCGCGGAGAGAAACAGATACGCAGTATTTT
CDR3: CASSPRRETDTQYF

length: 16
D: -
V: TRBV28
J: TRBJ2-3
size: few
DNA: TGTGCCAGCAGTTTATGGTTAGGGGCTAGCACAGATACGCAGTATTTT
CDR3: CASSLWLGASTDTQYF

length: 15
D: TRBD1
V: TRBV7-2
J: TRBJ2-7
size: once
DNA: TGTGCCAGCAGCCCGCAGGGGGCGACCTCCTACGAGCAGTACTTC
CDR3: CASSPQGATSYEQYF

length: 13
D: -
V: TRBV10-3
J: TRBJ2-2
size: -
DNA: TGTGCCATCAGTGAGTCGGGACCCGGGGAGCTGTTTTTT
CDR3: CAISESGPGELFF

length: 15
D: TRBD2
V: TRBV5-1
J: TRBJ2-1
size: few
DNA: TGCGCCAGCAGCTATGGACTAGCGGGGGTTAATGAGCAGTTCTTC
CDR3: CASSYGLAGVNEQFF

length: 15
D: TRBD1
V: TRBV15
J: TRBJ2-1
size: -
DNA: TGTGCCACCAGGGAGACAGGGTCTTCCTACAATGAGCAGTTCTTC
CDR3: CATRETGSSYNEQFF

length: 11
D: -
V: TRBV20-1
J: TRBJ2-1
size: many
DNA: TGCAGTGCTAGTGGGGACAATGAGCAGTTCTTC
CDR3: CSASGDNEQFF

length: 14
D: -
V: TRBV9
J: TRBJ2-5
size: few
DNA: TGTGCCAGCAGCGTAAGGGGTGGGTTGGAGACCCAGTACTTC
CDR3: CASSVRGGLETQYF

length: 17
D: -
V: TRBV12-3/TRBV12-4
J: TRBJ1-4
size: many
DNA: TGTGCCAGCAGTTTGAAGCAGGTTATGGCAACTAATGAAAAACTGTTTTTT
CDR3: CASSLKQVMATNEKLFF

length: 12
D: -
V: TRBV7-4
J: TRBJ2-7
size: many
DNA: TGTGCCAGCAGCTCCGGGGACTACGAGCAGTACTTC
CDR3: CASSSGDYEQYF

length: 19
D: -
V: TRBV20-1
J: TRBJ1-5
size: -
DNA: TGCAGTGCTAGACGCAGATTGGGGGGCCGAGGCTATAGCAATCAGCCCCAGCATTTT
CDR3: CSARRRLGGRGYSNQPQHF

length: 13
D: -
V: TRBV21-1
J: TRBJ1-1
size: -
DNA: TGTGCCAGCAGCAAGCCAGGGACTTCTGAAGCTTTCTTT
CDR3: CASSKPGTSEAFF

length: 15
D: -
V: TRBV7-2
J: TRBJ2-7
size: -
DNA: TGTGCCAGCAGCTTAGAAGCGCACAGGACGGGGGAGCAGTACTTC
CDR3: CASSLEAHRTGEQYF

length: 16
D: TRBD1
V: TRBV5-8
J: TRBJ2-5
size: few
DNA: TGTGCCAGCAGCGTCGGGGACAGGGTCCACCAAGAGACCCAGTACTTC
CDR3: CASSVGDRVHQETQYF

length: 14
D: -
V: TRBV4-3
J: TRBJ2-7
size: few
DNA: TGCGCCAGCAGCCAAGGGCCCTCGACGGGCGAGCAGTACTTC
CDR3: CASSQGPSTGEQYF

length: 14
D: -
V: TRBV5-1
J: TRBJ2-1
size: many
DNA: TGCGCCAGCTCTGAGCGGCCCGAGGACAATGAGCAGTTCTTC
CDR3: CASSERPEDNEQFF

length: 13
D: TRBD1
V: TRBV18
J: TRBJ1-2
size: once
DNA: TGTGCCAGCTCGCCGGGACAGGAAGTTGGCTACACCTTC
CDR3: CASSPGQEVGYTF

length: 11
D: -
V: TRBV5-1
J: TRBJ2-1
size: many
DNA: TGCGCCAGCAGCCTTAGGGACGAGCAGTTCTTC
CDR3: CASSLRDEQFF

length: 14
D: -
V: TRBV28
J: TRBJ1-4
size: few
DNA: TGTGCCAGCAGAAAAAGGGCTCGCAAGGAAAAACTGTTTTTT
CDR3: CASRKRARKEKLFF

length: 13
D: TRBD1
V: TRBV12-3/TRBV12-4
J: TRBJ2-1
size: -
DNA: TGTGCCAGCAGCCGGGACAGCCACAATGAGCAGTTCTTC
CDR3: CASSRDSHNEQFF

length: 14
D: -
V: TRBV5-5
J: TRBJ1-2
size: -
DNA: TGTGCCAGCAGCTTCGACAGCTCTAACTATGGCTACACCTTC
CDR3: CASSFDSSNYGYTF

length: 15
D: -
V: TRBV15
J: TRBJ1-1
size: -
DNA: TGTGCCACCAGCAGAGAGGCAGGGCGAAACACTGAAGCTTTCTTT
CDR3: CATSREAGRNTEAFF

length: 17
D: TRBD2
V: TRBV13
J: TRBJ2-1
size: -
DNA: TGTGCCAGCAGCTTAGCAGGCGGACTAGCGGGATTCGGTGAGCAGTTCTTC
CDR3: CASSLAGGLAGFGEQFF

length: 17
D: -
V: TRBV7-8
J: TRBJ1-1
size: -
DNA: TGTGCCAGCAGCCTCCTGGGGATGCGGTCCCAAGGTACTGAAGCTTTCTTT
CDR3: CASSLLGMRSQGTEAFF

length: 15
D: TRBD1
V: TRBV29-1
J: TRBJ2-7
size: -
DNA: TGCAGCGCTCTGGACAGGTTTACTAGCTCCTACGAGCAGTACTTC
CDR3: CSALDRFTSSYEQYF

length: 14
D: -
V: TRBV20-1
J: TRBJ2-1
size: -
DNA: TGCAGTGTCCTCCGGGACACAACCTACAATGAGCAGTTCTTC
CDR3: CSVLRDTTYNEQFF

length: 16
D: TRBD1
V: TRBV12-3/TRBV12-4
J: TRBJ1-2
size: few
DNA: TGTGCCAGCAGTCTTGGAAGGACAGGGGGCTCCTATGGCTACACCTTC
CDR3: CASSLGRTGGSYGYTF

length: 12
D: TRBD1
V: TRBV5-6
J: TRBJ2-7
size: -
DNA: TGTGCCAGCAGTACAGGGGCCTACGAGCAGTACTTC
CDR3: CASSTGAYEQYF

length: 17
D: -
V: TRBV5-1
J: TRBJ2-7
size: few
DNA: TGCGCCAGCAGCCTCCTGACAGGAAACCACGGAACCTACGAGCAGTACTTC
CDR3: CASSLLTGNHGTYEQYF

length: 13
D: -
V: TRBV29-1
J: TRBJ1-2
size: few
DNA: TGCAGCGTTGAGGGGTTTACCAACTATGGCTACACCTTC
CDR3: CSVEGFTNYGYTF

length: 12
D: -
V: TRBV12-3/TRBV12-4
J: TRBJ2-7
size: few
DNA: TGTGCCAGCAGTTACGCGAACAGCGAGCAGTACTTC
CDR3: CASSYANSEQYF

length: 16
D: TRBD2
V: TRBV29-1
J: TRBJ2-2
size: -
DNA: TGCAGCGTTGGGGGGCTAGCGGGAGGAGGCACCGGGGAGCTGTTTTTT
CDR3: CSVGGLAGGGTGELFF

length: 12
D: -
V: TRBV29-1
J: TRBJ2-1
size: few
DNA: TGCAGCGTTGTTACAGGGTTAAATGAGCAGTTCTTC
CDR3: CSVVTGLNEQFF

length: 13
D: -
V: TRBV7-2
J: TRBJ2-3
size: few
DNA: TGTGCCAGCAGCTTTGCCCGGTCAGATACGCAGTATTTT
CDR3: CASSFARSDTQYF

length: 15
D: TRBD1
V: TRBV20-1
J: TRBJ2-2
size: few
DNA: TGCAGTGCTAGGAATAGGGGGCCGAACACCGGGGAGCTGTTTTTT
CDR3: CSARNRGPNTGELFF

length: 13
D: TRBD1
V: TRBV28
J: TRBJ2-7
size: few
DNA: TGTGCCAGCAGATACAGGGGAAGCCACGAGCAGTACTTC
CDR3: CASRYRGSHEQYF

length: 13
D: -
V: TRBV12-3/TRBV12-4
J: TRBJ2-1
size: -
DNA: TGTGCCAGCAGTAAGCCCCAGGGTAATGAGCAGTTCTTC
CDR3: CASSKPQGNEQFF

length: 16
D: -
V: TRBV27
J: TRBJ2-3
size: many
DNA: TGTGCCAGCAGTTTAATGAGACCTCAGGGTCCAGATACGCAGTATTTT
CDR3: CASSLMRPQGPDTQYF

length: 11
D: -
V: TRBV29-1
J: TRBJ2-5
size: many
DNA: TGCAGCGTTAAGGGCTCAGAGACCCAGTACTTC
CDR3: CSVKGSETQYF

length: 16
D: -
V: TRBV4-3
J: TRBJ1-2
size: -
DNA: TGCGCCAGCAGCCAAGTATACAGCCGCCCCAACTATGGCTACACCTTC
CDR3: CASSQVYSRPNYGYTF

length: 14
D: TRBD2
V: TRBV30
J: TRBJ2-5
size: -
DNA: TGTGCCTGGGACTTTAGCGGGAGTGGGGAGACCCAGTACTTC
CDR3: CAWDFSGSGETQYF

length: 17
D: TRBD2
V: TRBV6-5
J: TRBJ2-1
size: -
DNA: TGTGCCAGCAGTTACTCCTGGACTAGCGGGGCTGGGAATGAGCAGTTCTTC
CDR3: CASSYSWTSGAGNEQFF

length: 13
D: TRBD1
V: TRBV20-1
J: TRBJ2-1
size: -
DNA: TGCAGTGGTCAGGGGGCTTCGGTCAATGAGCAGTTCTTC
CDR3: CSGQGASVNEQFF

length: 17
D: TRBD1
V: TRBV12-5
J: TRBJ1-5
size: few
DNA: TGTGCTAGTGCCAAGGGACAGGGTTTGAAAAGCAATCAGCCCCAGCATTTT
CDR3: CASAKGQGLKSNQPQHF

length: 15
D: TRBD2
V: TRBV20-1
J: TRBJ2-7
size: -
DNA: TGCAGTGCATGGGCTAGCGGGATTAGCTCCTACGAGCAGTACTTC
CDR3: CSAWASGISSYEQYF

length: 16
D: -
V: TRBV29-1
J: TRBJ2-1
size: few
DNA: TGCAGCGTTGAGAGTTTGGAGCAGAGGGGAAACAATGAGCAGTTCTTC
CDR3: CSVESLEQRGNNEQFF

length: 17
D: -
V: TRBV5-1
J: TRBJ2-2
size: -
DNA: TGCGCCAGCAGCTGGAGAAACAGGGTTGCGAACACCGGGGAGCTGTTTTTT
CDR3: CASSWRNRVANTGELFF